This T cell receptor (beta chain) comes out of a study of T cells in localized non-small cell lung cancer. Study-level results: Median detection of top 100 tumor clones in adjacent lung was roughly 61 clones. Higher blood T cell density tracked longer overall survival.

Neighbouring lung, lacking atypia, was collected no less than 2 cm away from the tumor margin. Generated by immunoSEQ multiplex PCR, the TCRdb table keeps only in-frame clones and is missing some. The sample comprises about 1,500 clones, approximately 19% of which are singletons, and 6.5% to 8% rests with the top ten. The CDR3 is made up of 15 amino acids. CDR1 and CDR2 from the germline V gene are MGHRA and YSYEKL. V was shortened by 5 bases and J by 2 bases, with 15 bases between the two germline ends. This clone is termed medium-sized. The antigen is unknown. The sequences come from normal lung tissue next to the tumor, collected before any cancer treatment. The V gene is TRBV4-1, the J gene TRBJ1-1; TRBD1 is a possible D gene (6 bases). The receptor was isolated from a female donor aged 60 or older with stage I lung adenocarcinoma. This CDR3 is CASSRGGRANTEAFF. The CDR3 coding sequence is TGCGCCAGCAGCAGGGGGGGGAGGGCCAACACTGAAGCTTTCTTT.